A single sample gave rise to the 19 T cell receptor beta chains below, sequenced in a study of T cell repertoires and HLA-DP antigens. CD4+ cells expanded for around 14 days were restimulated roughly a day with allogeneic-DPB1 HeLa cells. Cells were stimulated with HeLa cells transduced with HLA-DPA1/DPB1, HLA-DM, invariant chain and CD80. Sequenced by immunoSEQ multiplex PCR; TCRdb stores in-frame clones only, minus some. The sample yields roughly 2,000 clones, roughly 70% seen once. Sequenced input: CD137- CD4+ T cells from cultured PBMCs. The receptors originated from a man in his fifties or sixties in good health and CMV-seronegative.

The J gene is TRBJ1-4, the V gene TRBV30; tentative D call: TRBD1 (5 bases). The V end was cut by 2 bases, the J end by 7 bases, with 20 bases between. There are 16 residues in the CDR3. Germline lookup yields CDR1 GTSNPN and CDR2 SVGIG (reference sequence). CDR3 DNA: TGTGCCTGGAGTCGTAAGACAGCGCATTCTTTTGAAAAACTGTTTTTT. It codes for CAWSRKTAHSFEKLFF.

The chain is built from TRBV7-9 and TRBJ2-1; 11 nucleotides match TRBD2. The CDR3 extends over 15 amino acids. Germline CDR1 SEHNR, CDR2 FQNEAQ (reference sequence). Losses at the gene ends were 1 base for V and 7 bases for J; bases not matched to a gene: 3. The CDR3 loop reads CASSLEGLAENEQFF. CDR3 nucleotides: TGTGCCAGCAGCTTAGAGGGACTAGCGGAAAATGAGCAGTTCTTC.

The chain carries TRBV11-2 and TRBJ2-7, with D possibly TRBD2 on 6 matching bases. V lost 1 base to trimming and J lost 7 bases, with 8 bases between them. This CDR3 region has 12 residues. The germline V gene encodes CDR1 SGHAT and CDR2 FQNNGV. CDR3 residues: CASSLVGGEQYF. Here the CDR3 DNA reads TGTGCCAGCAGCTTAGTTGGGGGGGAGCAGTACTTC.

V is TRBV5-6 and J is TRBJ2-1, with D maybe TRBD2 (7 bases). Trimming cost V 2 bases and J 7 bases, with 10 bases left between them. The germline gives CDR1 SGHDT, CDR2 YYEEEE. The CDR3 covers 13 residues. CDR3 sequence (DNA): TGTGCCAGCAGCTTACGGGGGGCAAATGAGCAGTTCTTC. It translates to CASSLRGANEQFF.

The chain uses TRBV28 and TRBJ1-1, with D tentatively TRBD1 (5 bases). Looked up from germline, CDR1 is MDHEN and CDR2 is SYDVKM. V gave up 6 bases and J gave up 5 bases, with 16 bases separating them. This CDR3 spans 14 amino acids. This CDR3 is CASSLSEGRTEAFF. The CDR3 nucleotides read TGTGCCAGCAGCCTCAGCGAGGGGAGGACTGAAGCTTTCTTT.

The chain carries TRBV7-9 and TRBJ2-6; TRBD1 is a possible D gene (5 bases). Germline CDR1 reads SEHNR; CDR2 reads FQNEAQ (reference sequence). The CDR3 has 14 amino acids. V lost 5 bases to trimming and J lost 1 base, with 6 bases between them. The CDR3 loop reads CASSPGSGANVLTF. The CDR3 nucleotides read TGTGCCAGCAGCCCAGGGTCTGGGGCCAACGTCCTGACTTTC.

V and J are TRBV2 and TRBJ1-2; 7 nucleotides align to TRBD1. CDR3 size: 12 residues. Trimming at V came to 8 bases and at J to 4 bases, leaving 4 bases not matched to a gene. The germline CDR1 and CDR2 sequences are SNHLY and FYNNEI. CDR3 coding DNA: TGTGCCAGCGGGACAGCGATCTATGGCTACACCTTC. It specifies CASGTAIYGYTF.

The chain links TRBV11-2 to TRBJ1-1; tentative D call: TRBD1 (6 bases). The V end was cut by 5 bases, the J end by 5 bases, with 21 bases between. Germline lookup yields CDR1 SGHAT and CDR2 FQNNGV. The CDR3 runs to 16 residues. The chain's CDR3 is CASSTGLHRDRTEAFF. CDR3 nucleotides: TGTGCCAGCAGCACCGGACTCCACAGGGATAGGACTGAAGCTTTCTTT.

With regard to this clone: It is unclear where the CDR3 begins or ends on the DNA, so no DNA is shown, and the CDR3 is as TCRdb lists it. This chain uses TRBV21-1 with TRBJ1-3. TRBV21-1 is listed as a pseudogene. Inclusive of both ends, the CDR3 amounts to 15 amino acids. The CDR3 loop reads CANRHYVGSGNTIYF.

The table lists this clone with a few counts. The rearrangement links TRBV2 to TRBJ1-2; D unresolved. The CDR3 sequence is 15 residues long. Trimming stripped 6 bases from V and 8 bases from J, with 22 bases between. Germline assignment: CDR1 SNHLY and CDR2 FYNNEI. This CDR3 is CASSWSGVALRGYTF. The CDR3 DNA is TGTGCCAGCAGCTGGAGCGGTGTGGCTCTGCGGGGCTACACCTTC.

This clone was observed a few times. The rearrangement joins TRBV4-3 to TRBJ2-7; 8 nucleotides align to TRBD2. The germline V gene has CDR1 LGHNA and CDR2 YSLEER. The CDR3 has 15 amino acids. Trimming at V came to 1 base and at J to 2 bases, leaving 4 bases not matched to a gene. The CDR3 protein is CASSQGLANAYEQYF. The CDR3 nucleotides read TGCGCCAGCAGCCAAGGACTAGCGAACGCCTACGAGCAGTACTTC.

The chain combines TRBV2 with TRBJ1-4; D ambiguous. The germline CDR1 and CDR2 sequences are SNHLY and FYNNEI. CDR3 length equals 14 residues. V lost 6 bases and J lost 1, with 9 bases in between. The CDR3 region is CASSAAQTNEKLFF. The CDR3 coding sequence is TGTGCCAGCAGCGCAGCCCAAACTAATGAAAAACTGTTTTTT.

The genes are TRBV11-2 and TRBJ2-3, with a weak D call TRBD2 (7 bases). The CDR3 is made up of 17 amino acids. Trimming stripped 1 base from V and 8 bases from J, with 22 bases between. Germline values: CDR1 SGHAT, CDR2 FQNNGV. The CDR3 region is CASSLAGRGKGSVTQYF. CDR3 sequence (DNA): TGTGCCAGCAGCTTAGCGGGGAGGGGGAAAGGGTCTGTTACGCAGTATTTT.

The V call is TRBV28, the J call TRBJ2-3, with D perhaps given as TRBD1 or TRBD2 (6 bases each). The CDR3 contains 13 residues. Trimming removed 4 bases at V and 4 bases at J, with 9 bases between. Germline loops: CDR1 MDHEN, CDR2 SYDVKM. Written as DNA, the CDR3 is TGTGCCAGCAGTTCCGGGGGCCCAGATACGCAGTATTTT. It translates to CASSSGGPDTQYF.

The CDR3 coding sequence is TGTGCCAGCAGCCCCTCGGGAGATATATACAATGAGCAGTTCTTC. Translating gives CASSPSGDIYNEQFF. The chain employs TRBV7-9 and TRBJ2-1, with D possibly matching TRBD2 (6 bases). Germline V lookup: CDR1 SEHNR, CDR2 FQNEAQ (reference sequence). Trimming removed 5 bases at V and 4 bases at J, with 15 bases between. The CDR3 length is 15 residues.

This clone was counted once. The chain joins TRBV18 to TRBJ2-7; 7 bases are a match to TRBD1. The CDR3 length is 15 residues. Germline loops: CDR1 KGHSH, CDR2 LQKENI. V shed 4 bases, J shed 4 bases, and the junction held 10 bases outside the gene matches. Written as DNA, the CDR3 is TGTGCCAGCTCACTCAGAACAGGGGTTTCATACGAGCAGTACTTC. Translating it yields CASSLRTGVSYEQYF.

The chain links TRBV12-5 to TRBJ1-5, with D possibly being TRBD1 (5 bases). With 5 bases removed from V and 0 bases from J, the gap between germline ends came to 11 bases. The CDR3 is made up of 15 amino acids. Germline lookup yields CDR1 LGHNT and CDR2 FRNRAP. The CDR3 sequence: CASGRDGNSNQPQHF. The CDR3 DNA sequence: TGTGCTAGTGGTCGGGACGGAAATAGCAATCAGCCCCAGCATTTT.

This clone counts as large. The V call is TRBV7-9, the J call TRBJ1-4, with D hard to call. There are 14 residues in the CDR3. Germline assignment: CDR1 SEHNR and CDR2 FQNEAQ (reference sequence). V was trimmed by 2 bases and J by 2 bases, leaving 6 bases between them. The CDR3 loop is CASSLSGTNEKLFF. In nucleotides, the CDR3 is TGTGCCAGCAGCTTATCCGGGACTAATGAAAAACTGTTTTTT.

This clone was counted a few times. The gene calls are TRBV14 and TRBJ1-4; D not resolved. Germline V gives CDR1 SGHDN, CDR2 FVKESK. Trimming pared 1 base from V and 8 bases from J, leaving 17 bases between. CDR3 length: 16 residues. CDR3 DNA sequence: TGTGCCAGCAGCCAAGGGCAGGCGAGGGCATACGAAAAACTGTTTTTT. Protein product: CASSQGQARAYEKLFF.